Each of the 22 T cell receptor beta chains below was sequenced from the same sample in a study of response to subunit inactivated influenza vaccine. TCRdb ran MiXCR on the RT-PCR reads and lists one entry per CDR3 protein. Of 530,000 or so distinct CDR3 sequences listed, roughly 25% are singletons. Sequencing was performed on CD4+ T cells sorted from PBMCs, taken around 5 days after vaccination. These receptors all stem from a man over 45 who received an inactivated influenza vaccine.

The V and J genes are TRBV20-1 and TRBJ1-4; a weak D match, TRBD1 (6 bases). Trimming shortened V by 1 base and J by 7 bases, and 19 bases separated the two germline ends. The CDR3 runs to 16 residues. In germline, CDR1 is DFQATT, CDR2 SNEGSKA (reference sequence). The CDR3 region is CSARGTGTRGGEKLFF. CDR3 in DNA: TGCAGTGCTAGAGGTACAGGGACGAGAGGAGGTGAAAAACTGTTTTTT.

This rearrangement joins TRBV6-5 to TRBJ2-5; possible D gene TRBD1, 5 bases. V was shortened by 2 bases and J by 7 bases, with 11 bases between the two germline ends. This CDR3 comprises 13 residues. Germline CDR1 reads MNHEY; CDR2 reads SVGAGI. CDR3 sequence: CASSYGRQGTQYF. CDR3 DNA: TGTGCCAGCAGTTACGGACGGCAGGGGACCCAGTACTTC.

This clonotype appeared a few times. The chain uses TRBV10-3 and TRBJ2-7; 9 positions agree with TRBD1. With 6 bases clipped from V and 4 bases from J, the junction kept 4 bases outside the gene matches. The length of the CDR3 is 13 residues. CDR1 is ENHRY, CDR2 SYGVKD, per germline. CDR3 loop: CAIRKQGAYEQYF. The CDR3 nucleotides read TGTGCCATCAGGAAACAGGGGGCTTACGAGCAGTACTTC.

The chain has TRBV2 and TRBJ2-5; no clear D gene. The CDR3 length is 11 residues. CDR1 SNHLY and CDR2 FYNNEI come from the germline V gene. The V gene lost 10 bases and the J gene lost 4 bases, with 10 bases spanning the gap. This CDR3 reads CATGYGETQYF. The CDR3, as DNA: TGTGCCACCGGTTATGGAGAGACCCAGTACTTC. The whole variable domain, filled in from reference TRBV2 and TRBJ2-5, reads EPEVTQTPSHQVTQMGQEVILRCVPISNHLYFYWYRQILGQKVEFLVSFYNNEISEKSEIFDDQFSVERPDGSNFTLKIRSTKLEDSAMYFCATGYGETQYFGPGTRLLVL.

The sample holds a few counts of this clonotype. The genes are TRBV7-2 and TRBJ1-4; tentative D call: TRBD1 (5 bases). This CDR3 contains 12 residues. CDR1 SGHTA and CDR2 FQGNSA come from the germline V gene. Trimming cost V 7 bases and J 8 bases, with 11 bases left between them. The CDR3 DNA follows: TGTGCCAGCACGTTCCGGGGGGAAAAACTGTTTTTT. Its translation: CASTFRGEKLFF.

This rearrangement joins TRBV6-1 to TRBJ2-1, with D possibly TRBD2 on 6 matching bases. Trimming shortened V by 7 bases and J by 0 bases, and 10 bases separated the two germline ends. Germline lookup yields CDR1 MNHNS and CDR2 SASEGT. The CDR3 has 14 amino acids. CDR3: CASKVGSSYNEQFF. DNA for the CDR3: TGTGCCAGCAAGGTCGGGAGCTCCTACAATGAGCAGTTCTTC.

This clonotype was observed a handful of times. The chain couples TRBV20-1 to TRBJ2-2; 12 nucleotides agree with TRBD2. With 4 bases clipped from V and 7 bases from J, the junction kept 10 bases outside the gene matches. Germline assignment: CDR1 DFQATT and CDR2 SNEGSKA (reference sequence). This CDR3 spans 16 amino acids. The CDR3 DNA sequence: TGCAGTGCTACCACGACTCTAGCGGGGGGGGTCGGGGAGCTGTTTTTT. Translated, it gives CSATTTLAGGVGELFF.

The chain combines TRBV12-3 or TRBV12-4 with TRBJ2-3; maybe TRBD2 (6 bases). The CDR3 extends over 15 amino acids. V was clipped by 7 bases and J by 0 bases, with 14 bases between them. Here the CDR3 reads CASTPWGTSTDTQYF. DNA of the CDR3: TGTGCCAGCACCCCGTGGGGGACTAGCACAGATACGCAGTATTTT.

The gene calls are TRBV7-2 and TRBJ2-3, with D possibly TRBD2 on 6 matching bases. Germline V CDR1 and CDR2: SGHTA, FQGNSA. V lost 4 bases and J lost 1, with 15 bases in between. The CDR3 is 16 amino acids. CDR3: CASSSPRLAGTDTQYF. Written as DNA, the CDR3 is TGTGCCAGCAGCTCGCCGAGGTTAGCGGGCACAGATACGCAGTATTTT.

This clonotype appeared many times. The chain employs TRBV20-1 and TRBJ2-5; unclear D gene. Trimming shortened V by 0 bases and J by 2 bases, and 13 bases separated the two germline ends. CDR3 length: 15 residues. Germline V gene sequence: CDR1 DFQATT, CDR2 SNEGSKA (reference sequence). For the CDR3, the DNA is TGCAGTGCTAGAGATCTGGGATCGTCACAAGAGACCCAGTACTTC. Amino acids: CSARDLGSSQETQYF.

The chain links TRBV5-1 to TRBJ1-1; D ambiguous. The germline CDR1 and CDR2 sequences are SGHRS and YFSETQ. Trimming left V 0 bases short and J 0 bases short, with 9 bases between. This CDR3 is built from 15 residues. The CDR3 region is CASSLALQMNTEAFF. CDR3 coding DNA: TGCGCCAGCAGCTTGGCCTTACAGATGAACACTGAAGCTTTCTTT.

The V call is TRBV20-1, the J call TRBJ1-3; 7 bases are shared with TRBD1. The CDR3 has 13 residues. The V gene end was trimmed by 2 bases and the J gene end by 4 bases; junction bases not matched to a gene: 2. Germline loops: CDR1 DFQATT, CDR2 SNEGSKA (reference sequence). The CDR3 reads CSARTGAGNTIYF. CDR3 nucleotides: TGCAGTGCTAGAACAGGGGCAGGAAACACCATATATTTT.

Many counts were recorded for this clonotype. The V call is TRBV6-2 or TRBV6-3, the J call TRBJ2-7; no clear D. V lost 4 bases and J 4 bases, leaving 5 bases between the germline ends. The CDR3 totals 11 residues. Germline V gene sequence: CDR1 MNHEY, CDR2 SVGEGT. DNA for the CDR3: TGTGCCAGCAGTTGGGGTTACGAGCAGTACTTC. Translating gives CASSWGYEQYF.

The CDR3 here is CASSQDSGSPETQYF. The CDR3, as DNA: TGTGCCAGCAGCCAAGATAGCGGGAGCCCGGAGACCCAGTACTTC. The rearrangement uses TRBV4-2 and TRBJ2-5; 9 positions agree with TRBD2. V shed 0 bases and J 5 bases; nucleotides not matched to a gene: 4. Germline CDR1 is LGHNA and CDR2 is YNFKEQ. This CDR3 is 15 amino acids long.

The sample holds one count of this clonotype. V gene TRBV28 combines with J gene TRBJ2-7, with D hard to call. The CDR3 covers 13 residues. Between the trimmed V and J ends, which lost 5 bases and 2 bases, there was a span of 10 bases. CDR1 and CDR2 from the germline V gene are MDHEN and SYDVKM. CDR3 coding DNA: TGTGCCAGCAGTCGGCGGCACCCCTACGAGCAGTACTTC. Translating it yields CASSRRHPYEQYF.

This clonotype has a handful of counts. J is TRBJ2-7 and V is TRBV4-3, with a tentative D call TRBD2 (5 bases). Germline-derived CDR1 and CDR2 are LGHNA and YSLEER. This CDR3 spans 13 amino acids. V lost 0 bases to trimming and J lost 6 bases, with 9 bases between them. CDR3 nucleotide sequence: TGCGCCAGCAGCCAAGATCGCGCGGGCGAGCAGTACTTC. Encoded protein: CASSQDRAGEQYF.

This clonotype was seen more than once but under ten times. The rearrangement uses TRBV7-2 and TRBJ1-1; 12 bases are a match to TRBD1. The CDR3 is made up of 16 amino acids. Germline CDR1 SGHTA, CDR2 FQGNSA. The V and J ends lost 5 bases and 11 bases, in that order; junction bases with no gene match: 15. CDR3 protein: CASSTPTPRDRGLAFF. The CDR3 DNA is TGTGCCAGCAGCACACCGACCCCCCGGGACAGGGGGCTGGCTTTCTTT.

The V call is TRBV5-1, the J call TRBJ2-2; 8 bases agree with TRBD1. V lost 2 bases, J lost 7 bases, and 7 bases stayed unmatched. Germline CDR1 reads SGHRS; CDR2 reads YFSETQ. The CDR3 loop spans 15 amino acids. CDR3 in DNA: TGCGCCAGCAGCTTAGGACAGGGAGGAGGCGGGGAGCTGTTTTTT. Protein sequence: CASSLGQGGGGELFF. Full variable domain (remainder filled in from reference TRBV5-1 and TRBJ2-2): KAGVTQTPRYLIKTRGQQVTLSCSPISGHRSVSWYQQTPGQGLQFLFEYFSETQRNKGNFPGRFSGRQFSNSRSEMNVSTLELGDSALYLCASSLGQGGGGELFFGEGSRLTVL.

The sample holds a few counts of this clonotype. The chain combines TRBV10-3 with TRBJ2-3; D is ambiguous. CDR3 size: 14 residues. Germline-derived CDR1 and CDR2 are ENHRY and SYGVKD. V dropped 0 bases and J dropped 6 bases, with 10 bases sitting between them. The CDR3 loop is CAISESFDSDTQYF. The DNA for the CDR3 is TGTGCCATCAGTGAGTCCTTCGATTCGGATACGCAGTATTTT.

The rearrangement uses TRBV11-1 and TRBJ2-3; D may be TRBD1 (5 bases). The CDR3 is 17 amino acids. V lost 6 bases to trimming and J lost 1 base, with 20 bases between them. The germline CDR1 and CDR2 sequences are SGHAT and FQDESV (reference sequence). The CDR3 coding sequence is TGTGCCAGCAGGATGTATAGGGGCCTAGGTGGCACAGATACGCAGTATTTT. It specifies CASRMYRGLGGTDTQYF. The full variable domain, completed using reference TRBV11-1 and TRBJ2-3, is EAEVAQSPRYKITEKSQAVAFWCDPISGHATLYWYRQILGQGPELLVQFQDESVVDDSQLPKDRFSAERLKGVDSTLKIQPAELGDSAMYLCASRMYRGLGGTDTQYFGPGTRLTVL.

This clonotype has only a few counts. This sequence joins TRBV7-2 and TRBJ1-1, with D perhaps matching TRBD1 (6 bases). The V gene lost 5 bases and the J gene lost 1 base, with 14 bases spanning the gap. This CDR3 is 15 amino acids long. Germline CDR1 is SGHTA and CDR2 is FQGNSA. Written as DNA, the CDR3 is TGTGCCAGCAGCACTCCGGGACATAGGAACACTGAAGCTTTCTTT. It encodes CASSTPGHRNTEAFF.

This clonotype turned up a few times. V and J are TRBV20-1 and TRBJ2-3, with no clear D. Germline assignment: CDR1 DFQATT and CDR2 SNEGSKA (reference sequence). V was trimmed by 6 bases and J by 7 bases, leaving 11 bases between them. The CDR3 sequence is 11 residues long. For the CDR3, the DNA is TGCAGTGCCCCCGCCCAGAATACGCAGTATTTT. Its protein is CSAPAQNTQYF.